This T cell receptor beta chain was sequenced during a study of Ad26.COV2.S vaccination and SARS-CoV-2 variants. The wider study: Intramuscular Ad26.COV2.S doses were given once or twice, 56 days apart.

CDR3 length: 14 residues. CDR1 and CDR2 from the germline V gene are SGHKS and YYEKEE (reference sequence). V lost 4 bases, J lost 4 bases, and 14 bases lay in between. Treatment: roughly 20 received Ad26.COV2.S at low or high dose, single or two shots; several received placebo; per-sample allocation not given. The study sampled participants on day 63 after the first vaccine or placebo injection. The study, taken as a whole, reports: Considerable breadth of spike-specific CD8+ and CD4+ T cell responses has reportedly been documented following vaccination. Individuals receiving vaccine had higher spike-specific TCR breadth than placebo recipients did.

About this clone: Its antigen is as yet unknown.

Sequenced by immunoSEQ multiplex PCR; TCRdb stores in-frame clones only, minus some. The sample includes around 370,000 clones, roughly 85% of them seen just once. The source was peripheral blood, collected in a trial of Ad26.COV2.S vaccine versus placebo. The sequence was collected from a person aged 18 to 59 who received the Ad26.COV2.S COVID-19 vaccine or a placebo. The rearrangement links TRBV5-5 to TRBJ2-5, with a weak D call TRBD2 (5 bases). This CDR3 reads CASSPYGGGETQYF. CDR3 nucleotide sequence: TGTGCCAGCAGCCCCTATGGTGGAGGAGAGACCCAGTACTTC.